This entry concerns a single T cell receptor beta chain. Primers included in the PCR were 60 Vbeta and 13 Jbeta primers. Produced via immunoSEQ multiplex PCR; TCRdb's table is partial and in-frame only. Here the sample spans approximately 72,000 clones, roughly four fifths being singletons. The data are from a study of cytomegalovirus exposure and HLA in healthy donors. The V end was cut by 3 bases, the J end by 0 bases, with 8 bases between. The V gene's germline CDR1 is SGHAT and CDR2 FQNNGV. The CDR3 runs to 15 residues. The receptor comes from a man in his late teens or twenties in good health and CMV-seronegative. V gene TRBV11-2 combines with J gene TRBJ1-4; D is ambiguous. The sequenced material came from PBMCs. CDR3 coding DNA: TGTGCCAGCAGCTTGGGCCTAACAACTAATGAAAAACTGTTTTTT. This gives the protein CASSLGLTTNEKLFF. Full variable domain (rest looked up from reference TRBV11-2 and TRBJ1-4): EAGVAQSPRYKIIEKRQSVAFWCNPISGHATLYWYQQILGQGPKLLIQFQNNGVVDDSQLPKDRFSAERLKGVDSTLKIQPAKLEDSAVYLCASSLGLTTNEKLFFGSGTQLSVL.